The text below deals with one T cell receptor beta chain. Its antigen is unknown. This entry belongs to a study of cytomegalovirus exposure and HLA in healthy donors. A multiplex PCR was run with 60 Vbeta primers and 13 Jbeta primers. TCRdb keeps only in-frame clones here, not all; method: immunoSEQ multiplex PCR. The profile shows around 90,000 clones, approximately 89% of them singletons. Germline V gene data show CDR1 as SEHNR and CDR2 as FQNEAQ (reference sequence). This CDR3 has 10 residues. Trimming cost V 7 bases and J 9 bases, with 9 bases left between them. Findings of the study overall: In a later analysis, the majority of CMV-associated beta chains seemingly showed HLA restriction. Analysis was performed later, and it showed HLA-associated TCR beta chains to be more clonally expanded than equally common others. The authors assumed roughly uniform sequencing depth across donors for presence/absence analyses.

The sample taken for sequencing was PBMCs. This rearrangement joins TRBV7-9 to TRBJ1-1; D is unclear. The source of this sequence is a man aged 25-45 years in good health and CMV-seropositive. Here the CDR3 DNA reads TGTGCCAGCATAGGACTCCAAGCTTTCTTT. This sequence encodes CASIGLQAFF.